The subject of this entry is one T cell receptor beta chain. The data stem from a study of blood T cell repertoires in COVID-19. Study-wide context: The study drew acute and convalescent COVID-19 samples from the United States, Italy and Spain.

Using immunoSEQ multiplex PCR, the repertoire was profiled, and TCRdb retains in-frame clones only, with some absent. This table has 470,000 or so clones, 80% to 90% appearing once. This CDR3 contains 14 residues. Trimming shortened V by 5 bases and J by 2 bases, and 10 bases separated the two germline ends. Germline-derived CDR1 and CDR2 are MNHEY and SVGEGT. The source of this sequence is a human donor in a cohort sampled during active COVID-19. The rearrangement joins TRBV6-2 or TRBV6-3 to TRBJ1-5, with D unclear. The sequenced material came from peripheral blood. This CDR3 reads CASSPGGGNQPQHF. Written as DNA, the CDR3 is TGTGCCAGCAGTCCCGGCGGGGGCAATCAGCCCCAGCATTTT.